The entry below gives a single T cell receptor (beta chain) sequence along with its context. Method: immunoSEQ multiplex PCR; TCRdb's copy keeps in-frame clones and lacks some. The sample has about 88,000 clones; around 85% are singletons. This record comes from a study of OX40 agonist ivuxolimab in advanced cancers. Whole-study context: Prior therapy, whether anti-PD-1, anti-PD-L1 or anti-CTLA-4, was allowed, and 35% to 40% had some.

The sequence derives from an adult with an advanced solid tumor such as melanoma, head and neck, liver or kidney cancer. The material was CD4+ or CD8+ T cells sorted from blood, obtained in a trial of the OX40 agonist ivuxolimab.

For the CDR3, the DNA is TGCAGCGTGGGGCTGCGGACTGTCAACAATGAGCAGTTCTTC. It yields the protein CSVGLRTVNNEQFF. The chain is built from TRBV29-1 and TRBJ2-1; the D call may be TRBD1 or TRBD2 (5 bases each). Germline lookup yields CDR1 SQVTM and CDR2 ANQGSEA. CDR3 length: 14 amino acids. V lost 6 bases to trimming and J lost 5 bases, with 17 bases between them.